One sample yielded the 27 T cell receptor beta chains listed below, sequenced in a study of blood T cell repertoires in COVID-19. TCRdb's table, derived via immunoSEQ multiplex PCR, lists solely in-frame clones and lacks some. This table has approximately 61,000 clones, more than 60% appearing once. The sequenced sample was peripheral blood. The receptors derive from a woman aged 70-85 years with acute or convalescent COVID-19.

This clone is a singleton in its sample. The rearrangement uses TRBV5-1 and TRBJ2-5; the match to TRBD2 covers 14 bases. Germline V gene lookup returns CDR1 SGHRS and CDR2 YFSETQ. The CDR3 contains 17 residues. V trimming: 4 bases; J trimming: 2 bases; junction bases outside the gene matches: 7. The CDR3 loop reads CASSVGLAGGIQETQYF. Here the CDR3 DNA reads TGCGCCAGCAGCGTCGGACTAGCGGGGGGAATTCAAGAGACCCAGTACTTC.

The CDR3 reads CASSPIGGTFTDTQYF. CDR3 bases: TGTGCCAGCAGTCCGATCGGCGGGACGTTCACAGATACGCAGTATTTT. The gene calls are TRBV27 and TRBJ2-3; D is perhaps TRBD2 (6 bases). Between the trimmed V and J ends, which lost 5 bases and 2 bases, there was a span of 17 bases. This CDR3 has 16 residues. Germline CDR1 reads MNHEY; CDR2 reads SMNVEV (reference sequence).

This sequence joins TRBV5-1 and TRBJ2-1; D remains ambiguous. The germline V gene encodes CDR1 SGHRS and CDR2 YFSETQ. V was cut by 7 bases and J by 4 bases, with 12 bases left in between. The CDR3 totals 13 residues. The CDR3 sequence: CASALRSYNEQFF. CDR3 sequence (DNA): TGCGCCAGCGCGTTACGGAGTTACAATGAGCAGTTCTTC.

This CDR3 reads CASSVDAEETQYF. The CDR3 region has the DNA TGTGCCAGCAGCGTAGACGCAGAAGAGACCCAGTACTTC. J is TRBJ2-5 and V is TRBV9; D ambiguous. The CDR3 length is 13 residues. Trimming took off 0 bases at V and 3 bases at J, with 6 bases between the two ends. Germline-derived CDR1 and CDR2 are SGDLS and YYNGEE.

This clone was seen a handful of times. The V call is TRBV23-1, the J call TRBJ1-4, with D perhaps TRBD1 (5 bases). TRBV23-1 is sorted into the ORF group, with uncertain function. The CDR3 runs 15 residues. V shed 0 bases and J shed 10 bases, with 15 bases lying between them. CDR3 nucleotide sequence: TGCGCCAGCAGTCAATCGGCGGGGGTTTGGGGAAAACTGTTTTTT. Its protein product is CASSQSAGVWGKLFF.

The chain carries TRBV11-2 and TRBJ1-2; the D is unclear. The germline CDR1 and CDR2 sequences are SGHAT and FQNNGV. The CDR3 consists of 12 residues. V was trimmed by 5 bases and J by 10 bases, leaving 14 bases between them. CDR3 protein: CASSPSPQDYTF. In DNA form, the CDR3 reads TGTGCCAGCAGCCCAAGTCCGCAGGACTACACCTTC.

The V call is TRBV7-9, the J call TRBJ2-3; weak D call: TRBD2 (6 bases). Per the germline V gene, CDR1 is SEHNR and CDR2 is FQNEAQ (reference sequence). CDR3 length: 16 residues. Trimming took 5 bases from V and 4 from J, leaving 19 bases between them. This CDR3 is CASSHEGTPGADTQYF. In nucleotides, the CDR3 is TGTGCCAGCAGCCATGAAGGGACTCCAGGTGCAGATACGCAGTATTTT.

This clone has only a few counts. This chain connects TRBV15 to TRBJ1-6; possibly TRBD1 for D (6 bases). V was clipped by 0 bases and J by 9 bases, with 12 bases between them. CDR1 LNHNV and CDR2 YYDKDF come from the germline V gene (reference sequence). The CDR3 length is 15 residues. The CDR3 spells CATSRDGSGVSPLHF. CDR3 sequence (DNA): TGTGCCACCAGCAGAGATGGATCAGGGGTTTCACCCCTCCACTTT. The variable domain in full, with the rest retrieved from reference TRBV15 and TRBJ1-6, is DAMVIQNPRYQVTQFGKPVTLSCSQTLNHNVMYWYQQKSSQAPKLLFHYYDKDFNNEADTPDNFQSRRPNTSFCFLDIRSPGLGDTAMYLCATSRDGSGVSPLHFGNGTRLTVT.

The chain couples TRBV23-1 to TRBJ1-5, with TRBD1 matching 9 bases. TRBV23-1 has ORF status, its function being uncertain. V trimming: 1 base; J trimming: 3 bases; junction bases outside the gene matches: 10. This CDR3 region has 18 residues. CDR3 nucleotide sequence: TGCGCCAGCAGTCAATGGGACAGGGCAGTAATTGTCAATCAGCCCCAGCATTTT. Residues: CASSQWDRAVIVNQPQHF.

This clone was detected a few times. This rearrangement joins TRBV4-1 to TRBJ1-1; no definite D call. V shed 1 base and J shed 6 bases, with 3 bases lying between them. The CDR3 spans 11 residues. Germline V gene data show CDR1 as MGHRA and CDR2 as YSYEKL. DNA of the CDR3: TGCGCCAGCAGCCAAGCGTCTGAAGCTTTCTTT. It encodes CASSQASEAFF.

The chain links TRBV7-9 to TRBJ2-3; D is perhaps TRBD2 (6 bases). The V gene lost 1 base and the J gene lost 4 bases, with 9 bases spanning the gap. The CDR3 length is 14 residues. From germline, CDR1 is SEHNR and CDR2 FQNEAQ (reference sequence). The CDR3 region has the DNA TGTGCCAGCAGCTTAGGGAGGGGATCAGATACGCAGTATTTT. This encodes CASSLGRGSDTQYF.

V and J are TRBV11-3 and TRBJ2-1; TRBD2 agrees at 11 bases. The CDR3 contains 17 residues. CDR1 is SGHNT and CDR2 is YENEEA in the germline V gene. The junction had 15 bases not matched to a gene; V was cut back by 6 bases and J by 8 bases. CDR3 loop: CASSFKRLAGGVDEQFF. The DNA for the CDR3 is TGTGCCAGCAGTTTTAAACGTCTAGCGGGGGGCGTCGATGAGCAGTTCTTC.

This sequence joins TRBV13 and TRBJ1-5; D call uncertain. The V gene's germline CDR1 is PRHDT and CDR2 FYEKMQ (reference sequence). This CDR3 has 14 amino acids. The V gene lost 5 bases and the J gene lost 4 bases, with 12 bases spanning the gap. The CDR3 loop reads CASSTRVLNQPQHF. CDR3 coding DNA: TGTGCCAGCAGCACCCGGGTTCTTAATCAGCCCCAGCATTTT.

The chain has TRBV20-1 and TRBJ1-5, with unresolved D. The CDR3 sequence is 12 residues long. Germline V gene sequence: CDR1 DFQATT, CDR2 SNEGSKA (reference sequence). Trimming stripped 3 bases from V and 4 bases from J, with 7 bases between. Written as DNA, the CDR3 is TGCAGTGCTAGTAATGAGAATCAGCCCCAGCATTTT. As protein: CSASNENQPQHF.

The chain employs TRBV2 and TRBJ2-7; 8 bases align to TRBD1. Trimming at V came to 7 bases and at J to 2 bases, leaving 7 bases not matched to a gene. Germline lookup yields CDR1 SNHLY and CDR2 FYNNEI. The CDR3 has 14 residues. The CDR3 DNA follows: TGTGCCAGCAAGGCCCGGGACAGGACCTACGAGCAGTACTTC. Protein: CASKARDRTYEQYF.

The V gene is TRBV6-4, the J gene TRBJ2-3, with D possibly TRBD2 on 6 matching bases. The V gene's germline CDR1 is MRHNA and CDR2 SNTAGT. V was trimmed by 6 bases and J by 1 base, leaving 14 bases between them. The CDR3 loop spans 15 amino acids. CDR3 region: CASSKTPGGTDTQYF. The CDR3 nucleotides are TGTGCCAGCAGCAAAACCCCGGGGGGCACAGATACGCAGTATTTT.

The chain employs TRBV7-2 and TRBJ1-2; D might be TRBD1 (6 bases). There are 15 residues in the CDR3. V was pared by 0 bases and J by 3 bases, with 11 bases between. Germline-derived CDR1 and CDR2 are SGHTA and FQGNSA. The CDR3 coding sequence is TGTGCCAGCAGCTTAGCGGCAGGGGATGACTATGGCTACACCTTC. Protein: CASSLAAGDDYGYTF.

V gene TRBV6-5 combines with J gene TRBJ1-2; D possibly corresponds to TRBD1 (5 bases). CDR3 length: 13 residues. Looked up from germline, CDR1 is MNHEY and CDR2 is SVGAGI. Trimming removed 4 bases from V and 8 bases from J, with 14 bases in between. The CDR3: CASSFDRQRGYTF. CDR3 nucleotides: TGTGCCAGCAGTTTCGACAGACAGCGAGGCTACACCTTC.

J is TRBJ2-1 and V is TRBV7-2; possible D gene TRBD2, 7 bases. The V and J ends lost 7 bases and 9 bases respectively, with 19 bases between them. The germline CDR1 and CDR2 sequences are SGHTA and FQGNSA. CDR3 size: 14 residues. The chain's CDR3 is CASTYLGGGREQFF. CDR3 sequence (DNA): TGTGCCAGCACCTACCTAGGGGGGGGTCGTGAGCAGTTCTTC.

The J gene is TRBJ1-4, the V gene TRBV29-1, with a tentative D call TRBD1 (5 bases). The V end lost 0 bases, the J end lost 13 bases, and 15 bases lay between the germline ends. Germline V gene lookup returns CDR1 SQVTM and CDR2 ANQGSEA. The CDR3 is 13 amino acids. The CDR3: CSVEDAGREGLFF. The DNA for the CDR3 is TGCAGCGTTGAAGATGCGGGCAGGGAGGGACTGTTTTTT.

The V gene is TRBV18, the J gene TRBJ1-1; 9 bases are a match to TRBD1. Per the germline V gene, CDR1 is KGHSH and CDR2 is LQKENI. V lost 3 bases to trimming and J lost 6 bases; unmatched junction nucleotides: 11. This CDR3 is built from 16 residues. In DNA form, the CDR3 reads TGTGCCAGCTCACCGAATCTGTGGACAGGGGAGGCTGAAGCTTTCTTT. This sequence encodes CASSPNLWTGEAEAFF.

This sequence joins TRBV7-9 and TRBJ2-5; D gene uncertain. Germline V CDR1 and CDR2: SEHNR, FQNEAQ (reference sequence). This CDR3 contains 13 residues. V shed 2 bases and J shed 2 bases, with 6 bases lying between them. CDR3 coding DNA: TGTGCCAGCAGCTTATCTAGTCAAGAGACCCAGTACTTC. Translation: CASSLSSQETQYF.

This clone was seen more than once but under ten times. This chain connects TRBV5-4 to TRBJ1-2; D possibly corresponds to TRBD1 (5 bases). This CDR3 has 18 amino acids. V lost 1 base, J lost 7 bases, and 26 bases lay in between. Germline V gene lookup returns CDR1 SGHNT and CDR2 YYREEE (reference sequence). CDR3 in amino acids: CASSLSTTYRRREIGYTF. The CDR3 coding sequence is TGTGCCAGCAGCTTGAGTACAACCTACAGGAGACGAGAGATTGGCTACACCTTC.

This chain uses TRBV19 with TRBJ1-1, with 7 positions matching TRBD1. J gave up 10 bases and V 3 bases, and 8 bases lay outside the gene matches. Germline V gives CDR1 LNHDA, CDR2 SQIVND (reference sequence). The CDR3 sequence is 13 residues long. CDR3: CASSIGTDPGAFF. Written as DNA, the CDR3 is TGTGCCAGTAGTATTGGGACAGACCCAGGAGCTTTCTTT.

The V call is TRBV7-9, the J call TRBJ2-5, with a possible D match to TRBD2 (5 bases). The CDR3 runs 14 residues. Trimming removed 3 bases at V and 4 bases at J, with 12 bases between. Germline V gene data show CDR1 as SEHNR and CDR2 as FQNEAQ (reference sequence). The CDR3 loop is CASSFFPGGETQYF. In DNA, the CDR3 is TGTGCCAGCAGCTTCTTCCCAGGAGGAGAGACCCAGTACTTC.

The chain couples TRBV5-6 to TRBJ1-5; 8 nucleotides line up with TRBD1. Per germline, CDR1 SGHDT and CDR2 YYEEEE. The CDR3 is 16 amino acids. V was pared by 4 bases and J by 3 bases, with 9 bases of the junction left unmatched. CDR3 sequence: CASSDTRQGINQPQHF. DNA for the CDR3: TGTGCCAGCAGCGACACGCGACAGGGGATCAATCAGCCCCAGCATTTT.

The chain joins TRBV5-4 to TRBJ1-1; 9 bases match TRBD1. Germline V gene lookup returns CDR1 SGHNT and CDR2 YYREEE (reference sequence). This CDR3 comprises 18 residues. V trimming: 5 bases; J trimming: 0 bases; junction bases outside the gene matches: 14. The CDR3 nucleotides read TGTGCCAGCAGTATCGACAGGGGGGCGCCCGGACTGAACACTGAAGCTTTCTTT. Translation gives CASSIDRGAPGLNTEAFF.